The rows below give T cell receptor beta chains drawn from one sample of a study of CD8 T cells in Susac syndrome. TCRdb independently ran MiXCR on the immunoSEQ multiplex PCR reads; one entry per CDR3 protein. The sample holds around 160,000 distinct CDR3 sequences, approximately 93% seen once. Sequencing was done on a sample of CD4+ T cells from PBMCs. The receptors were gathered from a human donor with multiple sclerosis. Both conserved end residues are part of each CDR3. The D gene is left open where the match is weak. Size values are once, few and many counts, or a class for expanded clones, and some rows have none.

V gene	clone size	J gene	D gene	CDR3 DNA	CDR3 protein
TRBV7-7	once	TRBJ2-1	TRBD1	TGTGCCAGCTCCCGGCAAGGGGGCAGTGAGCAGTTCTTC	CASSRQGGSEQFF
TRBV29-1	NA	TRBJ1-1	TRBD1	TGCAGCGTGGCCGCGGGACAGACGAACACTGAAGCTTTCTTT	CSVAAGQTNTEAFF
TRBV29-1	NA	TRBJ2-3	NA	TGCAGCGTGGGGGACGGGACTAGCACAGATACGCAGTATTTT	CSVGDGTSTDTQYF
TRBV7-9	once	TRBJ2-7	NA	TGTGCCAGCAGCCCCAGGGTTGACTCCTACGAGCAGTACTTC	CASSPRVDSYEQYF
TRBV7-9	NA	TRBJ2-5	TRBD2	TGTGCCAGCAGCATTTTAGCGGGTCAAGAGACCCAGTACTTC	CASSILAGQETQYF
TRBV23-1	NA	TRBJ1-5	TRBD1	TGCGCCAGCAGTCAACCCACCAGGACAGGGGACGATCAGCCCCAGCATTTT	CASSQPTRTGDDQPQHF
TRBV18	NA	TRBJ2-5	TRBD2	TGTGCCAGCTCCCCCGAGGCTAGCGGAGAGACCCAGTACTTC	CASSPEASGETQYF
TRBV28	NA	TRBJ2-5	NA	TGTGCCAGCACCGGGGATCAAGAGACCCAGTACTTC	CASTGDQETQYF
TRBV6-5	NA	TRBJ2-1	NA	TGTGCCAGCCTCGGGGGAGTCGCAAATGAGCAGTTCTTC	CASLGGVANEQFF
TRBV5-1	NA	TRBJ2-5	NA	TGCGCCAGCAGCTTGAATCGGTTTCAAGAGACCCAGTACTTC	CASSLNRFQETQYF
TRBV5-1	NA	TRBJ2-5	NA	TGCGCCAGCAGCCCCCAGACCCTGCGGGAGACCCAGTACTTC	CASSPQTLRETQYF
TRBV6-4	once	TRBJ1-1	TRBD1	TGTGCCAGCAGTGGGGACAGGAGCACTGAAGCTTTCTTT	CASSGDRSTEAFF
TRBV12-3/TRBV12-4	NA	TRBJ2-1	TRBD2	TGTGCCACTGGGCTAGCGGGAGGGACCTACAATGAGCAGTTCTTC	CATGLAGGTYNEQFF
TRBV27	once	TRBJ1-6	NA	TGTGCCAGCAGTCGAACGGACCGACGGAGCTCCTATAATTCACCCCTCCACTTT	CASSRTDRRSSYNSPLHF
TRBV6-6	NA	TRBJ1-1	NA	TGTGCCAGCAGCAATATACCGCAGGCGGAGAACACTGAAGCTTTCTTT	CASSNIPQAENTEAFF
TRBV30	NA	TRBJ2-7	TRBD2	TGTGCCTGGAGTCCCCATCCCGGGACTAGCGACGAGCAGTACTTC	CAWSPHPGTSDEQYF
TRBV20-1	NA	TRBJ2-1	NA	TGCAGTGCTAGAGATTTTCCCCGAGATGAGCAGTTCTTC	CSARDFPRDEQFF
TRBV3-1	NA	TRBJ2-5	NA	TGTGCCAGCAGCCAAGGGGCTCGGGCCCAGTACTTC	CASSQGARAQYF
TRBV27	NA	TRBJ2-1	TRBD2	TGTGCCAGCAAACTAGCGGGGAACAATGAGCAGTTCTTC	CASKLAGNNEQFF
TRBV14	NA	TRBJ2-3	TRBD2	TGTGCCAGCAGCCTCAACCGAGGGGGACTAGCGGGATTGGATACGCAGTATTTT	CASSLNRGGLAGLDTQYF
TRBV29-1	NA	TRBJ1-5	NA	TGCAGCGCTCGTTCGGAGAGCAATCAGCCCCAGCATTTT	CSARSESNQPQHF
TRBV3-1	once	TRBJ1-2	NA	TGTGCCAGCAGCCAAGATCTCTATCTACAGCCGTATGGCTACACCTTC	CASSQDLYLQPYGYTF
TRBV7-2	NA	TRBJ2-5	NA	TGTGCCAGCAGCTTAGGCTTTGCGGAAGAGACCCAGTACTTC	CASSLGFAEETQYF
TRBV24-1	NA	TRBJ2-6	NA	TGTGCCACCAGTGACCCCAGTCTAGGGGCCAACGTCCTGACTTTC	CATSDPSLGANVLTF
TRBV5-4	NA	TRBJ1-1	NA	TGTGCCAGCAGCTTCCTAAACACTGAAGCTTTCTTT	CASSFLNTEAFF
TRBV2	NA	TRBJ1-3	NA	TGTGCCAGCAGTGGCGCCACCTCTGGAAACACCATATATTTT	CASSGATSGNTIYF
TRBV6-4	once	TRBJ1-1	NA	TGTGCCAGCAGTGACTCCTGGGGGACTGAAGCTTTCTTT	CASSDSWGTEAFF
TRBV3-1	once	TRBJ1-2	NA	TGTGCCAGCAGCCATTCAGGGAGCGATGGCTACACCTTC	CASSHSGSDGYTF
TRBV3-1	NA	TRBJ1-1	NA	TGTGCCAGCAGCCCCCGCTGGAGATCTGAAGCTTTCTTT	CASSPRWRSEAFF
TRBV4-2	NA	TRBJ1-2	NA	TGTGCCAGCAGCCAAGAAGGTGGGGAGCGGAGGAATGGCTACACCTTC	CASSQEGGERRNGYTF
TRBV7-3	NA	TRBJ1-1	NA	TGTGCCAGCAGCCACGGGACGGACTTTGAAGCTTTCTTT	CASSHGTDFEAFF
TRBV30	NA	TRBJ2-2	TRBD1	TGTGCCTTGCGACAGGGCTCCACCGGGGAGCTGTTTTTT	CALRQGSTGELFF
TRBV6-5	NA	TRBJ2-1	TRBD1	TGTGCCAGCAGTTACACCGGGACAGGGGGCCATGAGCAGTTCTTC	CASSYTGTGGHEQFF
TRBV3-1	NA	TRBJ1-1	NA	TGTGCCAGCAGCCAAGTAGTAACAGACACTGAAGCTTTCTTT	CASSQVVTDTEAFF
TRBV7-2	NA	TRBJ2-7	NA	TGTGCCAGCAGCCCTCAACCGAGCTCCTACGAGCAGTACTTC	CASSPQPSSYEQYF
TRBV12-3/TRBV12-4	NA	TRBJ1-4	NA	TGTGCCAGCACCTCCACAGTGACCGATGAAAAACTGTTTTTT	CASTSTVTDEKLFF
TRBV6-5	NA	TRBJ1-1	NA	TGTGCCAGCAGCCCTGGGCGGCAGGGGAGGGCTGAAGCTTTCTTT	CASSPGRQGRAEAFF
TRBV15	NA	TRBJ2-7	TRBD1	TGTGCCACCAGCAGCTGGACAGGGACGGGCGAGCAGTACTTC	CATSSWTGTGEQYF
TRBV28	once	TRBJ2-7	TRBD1	TGTGCCAGCAGTGCATGGGACAGATCCTCCTACGAGCAGTACTTC	CASSAWDRSSYEQYF
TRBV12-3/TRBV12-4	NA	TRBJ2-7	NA	TGTGCCAGCAGTTCGAACACCTACGAGCAGTACTTC	CASSSNTYEQYF
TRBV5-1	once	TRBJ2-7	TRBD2	TGCGCCAGCAGCTCGCCTAGCGGTTCGCGGGTCTACGAGCAGTACTTC	CASSSPSGSRVYEQYF
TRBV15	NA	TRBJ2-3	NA	TGTGCCACCAGCAGAGGGGGGGATGATGATACGCAGTATTTT	CATSRGGDDDTQYF